Listed here are 22 T cell receptor beta chains from one sample, sequenced in a study of blood T cell repertoires in COVID-19. Measured with immunoSEQ multiplex PCR; TCRdb has only the in-frame clones, and not every one. The data show around 120,000 clones, with around 80% seen just once and roughly 4.3% held by the top ten. The sequenced material came from peripheral blood. The receptors come from a woman over 75 with acute or convalescent COVID-19.

This clone was picked up many times. The gene calls are TRBV30 and TRBJ1-6; 7 nucleotides match TRBD1. CDR1 and CDR2 from the germline V gene are GTSNPN and SVGIG (reference sequence). After removal of 5 bases from V and 13 bases from J, the junction contained 11 bases not matched to a gene. CDR3 length: 13 residues. The CDR3 DNA follows: TGTGCCTGGTTGCGGGACAGTGGTACGCCCCTCCACTTT. Its translation is CAWLRDSGTPLHF.

This clone was seen a single time. The chain carries TRBV18 and TRBJ1-6; tentatively, D is TRBD1 (5 bases). V was trimmed by 3 bases and J by 1 base, leaving 13 bases between them. The CDR3 extends over 17 amino acids. The germline V gene has CDR1 KGHSH and CDR2 LQKENI. CDR3 coding DNA: TGTGCCAGCTCACCGTCAGGGTTGGGTTCCTATAATTCACCCCTCCACTTT. Its translation is CASSPSGLGSYNSPLHF.

The chain combines TRBV6-5 with TRBJ1-1; D might be TRBD1 (6 bases). The germline CDR1 and CDR2 sequences are MNHEY and SVGAGI. This CDR3 comprises 13 residues. V shed 6 bases and J shed 6 bases, with 14 bases lying between them. DNA for the CDR3: TGTGCCAGCAGCGGAACAGGGTTTTCTGAAGCTTTCTTT. It is translated as CASSGTGFSEAFF.

The rearrangement links TRBV10-2 to TRBJ1-2; D is uncertain. The V gene's germline CDR1 is WSHSY and CDR2 SAAADI. The CDR3 length is 12 residues. Trimming pared 1 base from V and 7 bases from J, leaving 7 bases between. CDR3 loop: CASSEWGGGYTF. The CDR3 DNA reads as TGCGCCAGCAGTGAGTGGGGAGGTGGCTACACCTTC.

The CDR3 nucleotides read TGTGCCAGCAGCCTGGGACAGGGGGCCATTAATGAAAAACTGTTTTTT. It translates to CASSLGQGAINEKLFF. V is TRBV14 and J is TRBJ1-4, with TRBD1 matching over 12 bases. CDR1 is SGHDN, CDR2 FVKESK, per germline. V shed 4 bases, J shed 4 bases, and the junction held 4 bases outside the gene matches. This CDR3 comprises 16 residues.

This clone was counted a single time. The V call is TRBV7-3, the J call TRBJ1-5; the D gene is possibly TRBD1 (5 bases). Germline CDR1 SGHTA, CDR2 FQGTGA. V lost 1 base, J lost 11 bases, and 24 bases lay in between. This CDR3 is built from 17 residues. The CDR3: CASSLNGAGGPPGAQHF. CDR3 nucleotide sequence: TGTGCCAGCAGCTTAAATGGGGCGGGAGGGCCCCCGGGGGCCCAGCATTTT.

J is TRBJ2-7 and V is TRBV6-2 or TRBV6-3; TRBD1 aligns across 10 bases. V was clipped by 6 bases and J by 3 bases; unmatched bases: 8. Looked up from germline, CDR1 is MNHEY and CDR2 is SVGEGT. The CDR3 runs to 15 residues. CDR3 protein: CASSPGQGIIYEQYF. DNA of the CDR3: TGTGCCAGCAGCCCGGGACAGGGGATAATCTACGAGCAGTACTTC.

This clone has only a few counts. This chain joins TRBV6-6 and TRBJ1-1; D not certain. Trimming shortened V by 7 bases and J by 4 bases, and 19 bases separated the two germline ends. The CDR3 length is 15 residues. CDR1 and CDR2 from the germline V gene are MNHNY and SVGAGI (reference sequence). The CDR3 nucleotides are TGTGCCAGCATCGCCAGGTCATCGGCGGGCACTGAAGCTTTCTTT. Amino acids: CASIARSSAGTEAFF.

The rearrangement uses TRBV11-2 and TRBJ2-7; 7 bases agree with TRBD2. CDR1 and CDR2 from the germline V gene are SGHAT and FQNNGV. V lost 5 bases to trimming and J lost 9 bases; unmatched junction nucleotides: 10. The CDR3 has 13 residues. The CDR3 loop reads CASSPREGRGQYF. CDR3 DNA sequence: TGTGCCAGCAGCCCGAGGGAGGGCCGGGGGCAGTACTTC.

The CDR3 protein is CASSFMTGGTEAFF. For the CDR3, the DNA is TGTGCCAGCAGCTTTATGACAGGGGGGACTGAAGCTTTCTTT. The chain carries TRBV7-9 and TRBJ1-1; 9 bases line up with TRBD1. Germline CDR1 and CDR2: SEHNR and FQNEAQ (reference sequence). This CDR3 is built from 14 residues. Trimming at V came to 3 bases and at J to 5 bases, leaving 4 bases not matched to a gene.

With respect to this clone: At the DNA level, this CDR3 is encoded by other sequences in the same sample as well. The chain links TRBV9 to TRBJ2-5; 8 bases are shared with TRBD2. CDR3 length: 14 amino acids. V shed 1 base and J 3 bases; nucleotides not matched to a gene: 2. Germline CDR1 is SGDLS and CDR2 is YYNGEE. CDR3 coding DNA: TGTGCCAGCAGCGTAACCGGGGGGGAAGAGACCCAGTACTTC. Its translation is CASSVTGGEETQYF.

V gene TRBV10-1 combines with J gene TRBJ2-5; 9 nucleotides agree with TRBD1. This CDR3 spans 16 amino acids. Looked up from germline, CDR1 is WNHNN and CDR2 is SYGVQD (reference sequence). After removal of 2 bases from V and 5 bases from J, the junction contained 9 bases not matched to a gene. This chain's CDR3 is CASSEGGQGPKETQYF. DNA for the CDR3: TGCGCCAGCAGTGAGGGGGGACAGGGTCCGAAGGAGACCCAGTACTTC.

The rearrangement joins TRBV18 to TRBJ2-7; a possible D gene is TRBD1 (5 bases). V lost 2 bases to trimming and J lost 2 bases, with 10 bases between them. CDR3 length equals 14 residues. Germline CDR1 is KGHSH and CDR2 is LQKENI. The CDR3 sequence: CASSPAGHPYEQYF. The CDR3 DNA reads as TGTGCCAGCTCACCAGCAGGGCATCCCTACGAGCAGTACTTC.

The V and J genes are TRBV5-4 and TRBJ2-5; D is ambiguous. The CDR3 runs 12 residues. Germline V gene data show CDR1 as SGHNT and CDR2 as YYREEE (reference sequence). V lost 5 bases to trimming and J lost 5 bases, with 10 bases between them. CDR3 DNA sequence: TGTGCCAGCAGGCGGAACCTGGAGACCCAGTACTTC. Translated, it gives CASRRNLETQYF.

This rearrangement joins TRBV4-3 to TRBJ2-7; 8 bases line up with TRBD1. After removal of 0 bases from V and 4 bases from J, the junction contained 11 bases not matched to a gene. CDR3 length: 17 amino acids. Germline values: CDR1 LGHNA, CDR2 YSLEER. CDR3 nucleotide sequence: TGCGCCAGCAGCCAAGATTCAGGGACAGGAAATTGGTACGAGCAGTACTTC. The encoded protein is CASSQDSGTGNWYEQYF.

V and J are TRBV14 and TRBJ2-1; 7 bases line up with TRBD1. J gave up 8 bases and V 1 base, and 14 bases lay outside the gene matches. CDR3 size: 17 residues. Germline CDR1 is SGHDN and CDR2 is FVKESK. Here the CDR3 DNA reads TGTGCCAGCAGCCAAGGCTTTTCGACAGGGCTTGGCCATGAGCAGTTCTTC. Translating gives CASSQGFSTGLGHEQFF.

V gene TRBV7-2 combines with J gene TRBJ2-5; 8 nucleotides align to TRBD1. The CDR3 is made up of 16 amino acids. V lost 4 bases to trimming and J lost 5 bases; unmatched junction nucleotides: 12. The germline V gene has CDR1 SGHTA and CDR2 FQGNSA. CDR3 bases: TGTGCCAGCAGCTCTCAGGGGGCGATTTCTGAGGAGACCCAGTACTTC. Its translation: CASSSQGAISEETQYF. Variable domain in full (rest from reference TRBV7-2 and TRBJ2-5): GAGVSQSPSNKVTEKGKDVELRCDPISGHTALYWYRQSLGQGLEFLIYFQGNSAPDKSGLPSDRFSAERTGGSVSTLTIQRTQQEDSAVYLCASSSQGAISEETQYFGPGTRLLVL.

V gene TRBV7-8 combines with J gene TRBJ1-2; D perhaps matches TRBD1 (5 bases). The CDR3 contains 13 residues. The ends were cut back, 5 bases at V and 2 bases at J, with 9 bases in the middle. In germline, CDR1 is SGHVS, CDR2 FQNEAQ. DNA of the CDR3: TGTGCCAGCAGCACAGGCTGGAACTATGGCTACACCTTC. It translates to CASSTGWNYGYTF.

J is TRBJ1-2 and V is TRBV9, with D possibly being TRBD1 (5 bases). Germline CDR1 SGDLS, CDR2 YYNGEE. The CDR3 runs to 14 residues. With 4 bases removed from V and 10 bases from J, the gap between germline ends came to 20 bases. CDR3 region: CASSPLRPDSYYTF. As DNA, the CDR3 is TGTGCCAGCAGCCCCCTTCGGCCTGACAGTTACTACACCTTC.

The chain links TRBV5-6 to TRBJ1-1; no clear D gene. Germline-derived CDR1 and CDR2 are SGHDT and YYEEEE. CDR3 length: 15 residues. Trimming shortened V by 4 bases and J by 5 bases, and 18 bases separated the two germline ends. CDR3 sequence (DNA): TGTGCCAGCAGCGTGTCGGGAATAGGTAGGACTGAAGCTTTCTTT. Its protein product is CASSVSGIGRTEAFF.

The chain uses TRBV6-5 and TRBJ2-7; 7 positions agree with TRBD2. The V and J ends lost 7 bases and 2 bases, in that order; junction bases with no gene match: 5. The CDR3 runs to 13 residues. Germline CDR1 MNHEY, CDR2 SVGAGI. The CDR3 sequence is CASTPGGAYEQYF. CDR3 bases: TGTGCCAGCACCCCGGGGGGAGCCTACGAGCAGTACTTC.

This sequence joins TRBV5-6 and TRBJ2-1, with TRBD1 as a possible D gene (5 bases). This CDR3 is 13 amino acids long. Germline values: CDR1 SGHDT, CDR2 YYEEEE. V lost 4 bases and J 13 bases, leaving 18 bases between the germline ends. CDR3 sequence (DNA): TGTGCCAGCAGCGGGGCGGCGGCCTTTTTTCAGTTCTTC. Its protein product is CASSGAAAFFQFF.